This TCR beta chain was recovered during a study of PD-1 blockade in classical Hodgkin lymphoma. The repertoire was sequenced with immunoSEQ multiplex PCR; TCRdb's copy has only in-frame clones and lacks some. The data show more than 20,000 clones, roughly 65% seen once. Germline CDR1 reads MNHNY; CDR2 reads SVGAGI (reference sequence). Trimming shortened V by 0 bases and J by 5 bases, and 14 bases separated the two germline ends. The CDR3 is 16 residues long. Every patient experienced relapse after autologous stem cell transplantation, and brentuximab vedotin exposure varied. The sample was peripheral blood mononuclear cells (PBMCs), taken before the second cycle of nivolumab. The chain is built from TRBV6-6 and TRBJ1-5; D remains unclear. The receptor was isolated from a human donor with classical Hodgkin lymphoma. CDR3 amino acids: CASSYSWSPPYQPQHF. For the CDR3, the DNA is TGTGCCAGCAGTTACTCGTGGTCGCCGCCCTATCAGCCCCAGCATTTT.